One sample yielded the 32 T cell receptor beta chains listed below, sequenced in a study of blood T cell repertoires in COVID-19. The repertoire was sequenced with immunoSEQ multiplex PCR; TCRdb's copy has only in-frame clones and lacks some. The sample shows about 110,000 clones, 71% of them seen only once. Input material: peripheral blood. All receptors derive from a woman aged 40 to 49 with acute or convalescent COVID-19.

The genes are TRBV28 and TRBJ1-1; D perhaps matches TRBD1 (6 bases). Trimming removed 3 bases at V and 1 base at J, with 9 bases between. From germline, CDR1 is MDHEN and CDR2 SYDVKM. This CDR3 spans 14 amino acids. CDR3 sequence reads: CASSFLGANTEAFF. CDR3 sequence (DNA): TGTGCCAGCAGTTTTCTGGGGGCGAACACTGAAGCTTTCTTT. Combining the CDR3 with reference TRBV28 and TRBJ1-1 gives the whole variable domain DVKVTQSSRYLVKRTGEKVFLECVQDMDHENMFWYRQDPGLGLRLIYFSYDVKMKEKGDIPEGYSVSREKKERFSLILESASTNQTSMYLCASSFLGANTEAFFGQGTRLTVV.

The J gene is TRBJ2-5, the V gene TRBV15; 9 bases fit TRBD1. This CDR3 has 12 amino acids. The V gene end was trimmed by 8 bases and the J gene end by 5 bases; junction bases not matched to a gene: 3. From germline, CDR1 is LNHNV and CDR2 YYDKDF (reference sequence). This chain's CDR3 is CATRTGVETQYF. In DNA, the CDR3 is TGTGCCACCCGGACAGGGGTTGAGACCCAGTACTTC. Looking up the rest from reference TRBV15 and TRBJ2-5 gives the full variable domain: DAMVIQNPRYQVTQFGKPVTLSCSQTLNHNVMYWYQQKSSQAPKLLFHYYDKDFNNEADTPDNFQSRRPNTSFCFLDIRSPGLGDTAMYLCATRTGVETQYFGPGTRLLVL.

The V gene is TRBV5-4, the J gene TRBJ2-3, with 10 bases aligning to TRBD2. V shed 4 bases and J 3 bases; nucleotides not matched to a gene: 8. The V gene's germline CDR1 is SGHNT and CDR2 YYREEE (reference sequence). This CDR3 spans 16 amino acids. CDR3 in DNA: TGTGCCAGCAGCCTAATGACTAGCGGGCCTACAGATACGCAGTATTTT. Its protein is CASSLMTSGPTDTQYF.

DNA for the CDR3: TGCGCCAGCAGCTTGACGGTCTCGCATCAAGAGACCCAGTACTTC. Translation gives CASSLTVSHQETQYF. V gene TRBV5-1 combines with J gene TRBJ2-5, with D hard to call. The CDR3 runs 15 residues. Trimming took 1 base from V and 2 from J, leaving 12 bases between them. The germline V gene has CDR1 SGHRS and CDR2 YFSETQ. Complete variable domain (other parts from reference TRBV5-1 and TRBJ2-5): KAGVTQTPRYLIKTRGQQVTLSCSPISGHRSVSWYQQTPGQGLQFLFEYFSETQRNKGNFPGRFSGRQFSNSRSEMNVSTLELGDSALYLCASSLTVSHQETQYFGPGTRLLVL.

The chain uses TRBV3-1 (or the pseudogene TRBV3-2) and TRBJ1-5, with D maybe TRBD1 (6 bases). V gave up 3 bases and J gave up 7 bases, with 10 bases separating them. The CDR3 spans 13 residues. The germline V gene has CDR1 LGHDT and CDR2 YNNKEL (reference sequence). The CDR3 loop is CASSQGAGQPQHF. In DNA form, the CDR3 reads TGTGCCAGCAGCCAGGGGGCTGGGCAGCCCCAGCATTTT.

The chain combines TRBV7-9 with TRBJ1-4; 8 bases fit TRBD1. Germline CDR1 and CDR2: SEHNR and FQNEAQ (reference sequence). The CDR3 is made up of 14 amino acids. V trimming: 1 base; J trimming: 11 bases; junction bases outside the gene matches: 6. The CDR3 DNA is TGTGCCAGCAGCTTAGATCGGGACAGGACGAAACTGTTTTTT. Its translation is CASSLDRDRTKLFF. The full variable domain, rest sourced from reference TRBV7-9 and TRBJ1-4, is DTGVSQNPRHKITKRGQNVTFRCDPISEHNRLYWYRQTLGQGPEFLTYFQNEAQLEKSRLLSDRFSAERPKGSFSTLEIQRTEQGDSAMYLCASSLDRDRTKLFFGSGTQLSVL.

The V and J genes are TRBV5-4 and TRBJ2-7; 8 bases are a match to TRBD2. V gave up 3 bases and J gave up 2 bases; unmatched junction bases: 10. The CDR3 contains 16 residues. Germline V gene lookup returns CDR1 SGHNT and CDR2 YYREEE (reference sequence). CDR3 nucleotide sequence: TGTGCCAGCAGCTCTGCCGGGACTAGGGTTACCTACGAGCAGTACTTC. It encodes CASSSAGTRVTYEQYF.

The chain links TRBV7-3 to TRBJ2-7, with D possibly matching TRBD1 (5 bases). The length of the CDR3 is 13 residues. CDR1 SGHTA and CDR2 FQGTGA come from the germline V gene. Deletions cut 3 bases from V and 3 bases from J, with 9 bases between. The CDR3 is CASSLDIYYEQYF. CDR3 sequence (DNA): TGTGCCAGCAGCTTGGACATATACTACGAGCAGTACTTC. Full variable domain (outside the CDR3, taken from reference TRBV7-3 and TRBJ2-7): GAGVSQTPSNKVTEKGKYVELRCDPISGHTALYWYRQSLGQGPEFLIYFQGTGAADDSGLPNDRFFAVRPEGSVSTLKIQRTERGDSAVYLCASSLDIYYEQYFGPGTRLTVT.

This clone occurred once. V gene TRBV5-1 combines with J gene TRBJ1-4; D is uncertain. The CDR3 runs 14 residues. Germline V gene sequence: CDR1 SGHRS, CDR2 YFSETQ. The ends were cut back, 0 bases at V and 5 bases at J, with 8 bases in the middle. The CDR3 DNA sequence: TGCGCCAGCAGCTTGGACAGTTCGAATGAAAAACTGTTTTTT. Its translation is CASSLDSSNEKLFF.

This rearrangement joins TRBV5-1 to TRBJ2-5, with 11 positions matching TRBD2. CDR1 is SGHRS and CDR2 is YFSETQ in the germline V gene. CDR3 length: 18 amino acids. Trimming took 4 bases from V and 1 from J; bases not matched to a gene: 12. CDR3: CASSPTSGGVGGQETQYF. The CDR3 DNA is TGCGCCAGCAGCCCTACTAGCGGGGGAGTGGGGGGCCAAGAGACCCAGTACTTC.

This chain connects TRBV2 to TRBJ2-7; D is unclear. This CDR3 comprises 14 residues. Trimming removed 4 bases from V and 0 bases from J, with 10 bases in between. Looked up from germline, CDR1 is SNHLY and CDR2 is FYNNEI. The DNA for the CDR3 is TGTGCCAGCAGTGGAATTCAGTTCTCCTACGAGCAGTACTTC. Encoded protein: CASSGIQFSYEQYF.

The chain has TRBV11-2 and TRBJ2-1, with TRBD1 matching over 8 bases. This CDR3 contains 16 residues. Losses at the gene ends were 3 bases for V and 6 bases for J; bases not matched to a gene: 10. In germline, CDR1 is SGHAT, CDR2 FQNNGV. The CDR3 region has the DNA TGTGCCAGCAGCTTGGTAACAGGGGGTACGTTCAATGAGCAGTTCTTC. Amino acids: CASSLVTGGTFNEQFF.

J is TRBJ2-2 and V is TRBV5-4, with a tentative D call TRBD2 (6 bases). This CDR3 has 18 amino acids. From germline, CDR1 is SGHNT and CDR2 YYREEE (reference sequence). Trimming took 4 bases from V and 4 from J, leaving 23 bases between them. The CDR3 spells CASSTDPPGLSATGELFF. CDR3 coding DNA: TGTGCCAGCAGCACCGATCCGCCGGGACTCTCCGCCACCGGGGAGCTGTTTTTT.

In its sample, this clone is medium-sized. The chain carries TRBV2 and TRBJ1-4; maybe TRBD1 (5 bases). The CDR3 has 16 amino acids. V dropped 8 bases and J dropped 1 base, with 17 bases sitting between them. Germline V gives CDR1 SNHLY, CDR2 FYNNEI. DNA of the CDR3: TGTGCCAGCCGTTCAGGGCTCTCTAGAACTAATGAAAAACTGTTTTTT. Translation: CASRSGLSRTNEKLFF.

The V gene is TRBV7-2, the J gene TRBJ2-2, with D possibly TRBD1 on 8 matching bases. With 2 bases removed from V and 8 bases from J, the gap between germline ends came to 15 bases. CDR1 is SGHTA, CDR2 FQGNSA, per germline. The CDR3 loop spans 15 amino acids. Written as DNA, the CDR3 is TGTGCCAGCAGCTTAATACAGGGGGGGGGAGGGGAGCTGTTTTTT. Its protein product is CASSLIQGGGGELFF.

For the CDR3, the DNA is TGCGCCAGCAGCCAAGACTGGACTAGCGGGGGCGACGAGCAGTACTTC. Protein: CASSQDWTSGGDEQYF. The chain couples TRBV4-3 to TRBJ2-7; 13 bases are a match to TRBD2. The V gene's germline CDR1 is LGHNA and CDR2 YSLEER. With 0 bases clipped from V and 5 bases from J, the junction kept 4 bases outside the gene matches. This CDR3 spans 16 amino acids.

The chain recombines TRBV6-5 with TRBJ2-1; D is unclear. Germline-derived CDR1 and CDR2 are MNHEY and SVGAGI. The V end lost 4 bases, the J end lost 2 bases, and 15 bases lay between the germline ends. The CDR3 covers 16 residues. For the CDR3, the DNA is TGTGCCAGCAGTTCCCTCCCCGTCCCCCCCTACAATGAGCAGTTCTTC. Translation: CASSSLPVPPYNEQFF.

The chain has TRBV7-3 and TRBJ2-3, with D tentatively TRBD2 (5 bases). Germline assignment: CDR1 SGHTA and CDR2 FQGTGA. This CDR3 contains 14 residues. V lost 5 bases, J lost 4 bases, and 13 bases lay in between. The CDR3 here is CASSAGLLPDTQYF. CDR3 bases: TGTGCCAGCAGCGCAGGACTCCTCCCAGATACGCAGTATTTT.

V is TRBV6-6 and J is TRBJ1-3; D is possibly TRBD1 (5 bases). The CDR3 has 16 amino acids. V was shortened by 7 bases and J by 0 bases, with 16 bases between the two germline ends. Germline values: CDR1 MNHNY, CDR2 SVGAGI (reference sequence). CDR3 in amino acids: CASIRGFPLSGNTIYF. In nucleotides, the CDR3 is TGTGCCAGCATAAGGGGCTTTCCTCTCTCTGGAAACACCATATATTTT.

This clone appeared a few times. The CDR3 coding sequence is TGCGCCAGCAGCTTGGGGGCTACAGGGGAAGGTTCACCCCTCCACTTT. It codes for CASSLGATGEGSPLHF. The chain couples TRBV5-1 to TRBJ1-6; TRBD1 aligns across 7 bases. The V gene's germline CDR1 is SGHRS and CDR2 YFSETQ. This CDR3 contains 16 residues. Losses at the gene ends were 0 bases for V and 9 bases for J; bases not matched to a gene: 9.

The genes are TRBV5-1 and TRBJ1-5; 9 bases are a match to TRBD1. CDR1 and CDR2 from the germline V gene are SGHRS and YFSETQ. The trim removed 4 bases at V and 4 bases at J, leaving 3 bases unmatched. CDR3 length equals 14 residues. The CDR3 region is CASSQGQGNQPQHF. CDR3 in DNA: TGCGCCAGCAGCCAAGGACAGGGGAATCAGCCCCAGCATTTT. Using reference TRBV5-1 and TRBJ1-5 for the parts outside the CDR3, the full variable domain is KAGVTQTPRYLIKTRGQQVTLSCSPISGHRSVSWYQQTPGQGLQFLFEYFSETQRNKGNFPGRFSGRQFSNSRSEMNVSTLELGDSALYLCASSQGQGNQPQHFGDGTRLSIL.

This chain uses TRBV6-5 with TRBJ2-5; a weak D match, TRBD1 (6 bases). This CDR3 has 15 amino acids. CDR1 is MNHEY, CDR2 SVGAGI, per germline. V was pared by 0 bases and J by 4 bases, with 12 bases between. The chain's CDR3 is CASSYSLARGETQYF. The CDR3 bases are TGTGCCAGCAGTTACTCTTTAGCCAGGGGAGAGACCCAGTACTTC.

This chain links TRBV19 with TRBJ2-7; 9 bases are shared with TRBD1. CDR1 is LNHDA, CDR2 SQIVND, per germline (reference sequence). The CDR3 loop spans 16 amino acids. J lost 1 base, V lost 6 bases, and 10 bases had no gene match. CDR3 coding DNA: TGTGCCAGTAGCACCGGGGACAGGGTGGGTTCCTACGAGCAGTACTTC. Its translation: CASSTGDRVGSYEQYF.

This clone was counted a single time. The rearrangement links TRBV5-4 to TRBJ2-5, with D perhaps TRBD2 (7 bases). The CDR3 has 14 residues. Germline CDR1 is SGHNT and CDR2 is YYREEE (reference sequence). V was trimmed by 2 bases and J by 5 bases, leaving 13 bases between them. CDR3 nucleotides: TGTGCCAGCAGCTTAGGGGGGGGCACGGAGACCCAGTACTTC. Protein sequence: CASSLGGGTETQYF.

The chain uses TRBV5-1 and TRBJ1-1; 8 nucleotides match TRBD1. The CDR3 is 15 residues long. Germline loops: CDR1 SGHRS, CDR2 YFSETQ. V shed 3 bases and J 5 bases; nucleotides not matched to a gene: 9. The CDR3 protein is CASSSTGTGQTEAFF. The CDR3, as DNA: TGCGCCAGCAGCTCGACAGGGACAGGCCAAACTGAAGCTTTCTTT.

The genes are TRBV18 and TRBJ1-6; 8 bases map to TRBD1. The CDR3 consists of 18 residues. The germline V gene has CDR1 KGHSH and CDR2 LQKENI. V lost 1 base and J lost 5; bases outside the gene matches: 10. The CDR3 region is CASSPQVSRGRNNSPLHF. The CDR3 DNA reads as TGTGCCAGCTCACCACAAGTCTCCAGGGGGCGGAATAATTCACCCCTCCACTTT.

The V and J genes are TRBV28 and TRBJ1-5; TRBD1 matches 8 bases. The germline V gene has CDR1 MDHEN and CDR2 SYDVKM. J lost 5 bases, V lost 10 bases, and 4 bases had no gene match. The CDR3 runs to 12 residues. CDR3 amino acids: CATSGGYQPQHF. As DNA, the CDR3 is TGTGCCACTTCAGGGGGCTATCAGCCCCAGCATTTT.

The rearrangement joins TRBV29-1 to TRBJ2-3; possible D gene TRBD2, 6 bases. Trimming shortened V by 6 bases and J by 2 bases, and 27 bases separated the two germline ends. The CDR3 is 18 amino acids. CDR1 is SQVTM and CDR2 is ANQGSEA in the germline V gene. The CDR3 bases are TGCAGCGTCGGGGGTATTGCGGACTCTCCAATCAACACAGATACGCAGTATTTT. It is translated as CSVGGIADSPINTDTQYF.

This chain joins TRBV2 and TRBJ1-1; D is unclear. Germline CDR1 SNHLY, CDR2 FYNNEI. Deletions cut 8 bases from V and 3 bases from J, with 16 bases between. The CDR3 has 14 amino acids. The CDR3: CASLARVVDTEAFF. The CDR3, as DNA: TGTGCCAGCCTAGCTCGGGTGGTGGACACTGAAGCTTTCTTT.

The chain is built from TRBV6-1 and TRBJ2-7; 9 bases match TRBD2. Per germline, CDR1 MNHNS and CDR2 SASEGT. CDR3 size: 18 residues. The ends lost 0 bases at V and 0 bases at J; junction bases unmatched: 9. Here the CDR3 reads CASSEAGAGGTSSYEQYF. The CDR3 bases are TGTGCCAGCAGTGAAGCAGGAGCGGGGGGAACCTCCTCCTACGAGCAGTACTTC.

As regards this clone: The junction does not match germline at one end; this may be a read error. The chain is built from TRBV12-3 or TRBV12-4 and TRBJ2-7; tentatively, D is TRBD2 (6 bases). The CDR3 has 12 amino acids. This chain's CDR3 is CASSRQLASMDF. CDR3 sequence (DNA): TGTGCCAGCAGCCGCCAACTAGCCAGTATGGACTTC.

The V and J genes are TRBV6-5 and TRBJ2-2, with 9 bases identical to TRBD1. The ends lost 6 bases at V and 4 bases at J; junction bases unmatched: 6. This CDR3 comprises 15 residues. Germline V gene sequence: CDR1 MNHEY, CDR2 SVGAGI. The CDR3 coding sequence is TGTGCCAGCAGGCCCCCGGGACAGGGCACCGGGGAGCTGTTTTTT. It encodes CASRPPGQGTGELFF.